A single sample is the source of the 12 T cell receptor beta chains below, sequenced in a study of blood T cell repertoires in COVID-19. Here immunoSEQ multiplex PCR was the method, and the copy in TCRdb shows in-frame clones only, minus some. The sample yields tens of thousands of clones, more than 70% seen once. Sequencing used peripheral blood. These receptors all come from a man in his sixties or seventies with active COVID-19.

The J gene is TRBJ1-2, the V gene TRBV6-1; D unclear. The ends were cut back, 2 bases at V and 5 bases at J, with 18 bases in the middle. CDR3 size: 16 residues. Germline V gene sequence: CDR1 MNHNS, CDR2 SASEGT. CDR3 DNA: TGTGCCAGCAGTGAATTGGGCAGCTCTCCAATTTATGGCTACACCTTC. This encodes CASSELGSSPIYGYTF.

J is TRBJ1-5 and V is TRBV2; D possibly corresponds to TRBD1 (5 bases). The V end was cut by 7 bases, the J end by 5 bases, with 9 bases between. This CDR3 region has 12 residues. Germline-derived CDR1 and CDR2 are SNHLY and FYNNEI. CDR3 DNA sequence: TGTGCCAGCACCCGGGGGGATCAGCCCCAGCATTTT. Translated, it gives CASTRGDQPQHF.

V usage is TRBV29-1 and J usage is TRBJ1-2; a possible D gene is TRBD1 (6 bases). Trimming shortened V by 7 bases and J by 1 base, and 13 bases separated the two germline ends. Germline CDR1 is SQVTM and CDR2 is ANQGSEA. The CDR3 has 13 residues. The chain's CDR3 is CSAPDSYNYGYTF. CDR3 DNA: TGCAGCGCACCGGACAGCTATAACTATGGCTACACCTTC.

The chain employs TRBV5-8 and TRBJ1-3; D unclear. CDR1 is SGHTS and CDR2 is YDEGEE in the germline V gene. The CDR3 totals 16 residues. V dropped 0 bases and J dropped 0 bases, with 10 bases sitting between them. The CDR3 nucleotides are TGTGCCAGCAGCTTGGGTCAGGCGAGCTCTGGAAACACCATATATTTT. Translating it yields CASSLGQASSGNTIYF.

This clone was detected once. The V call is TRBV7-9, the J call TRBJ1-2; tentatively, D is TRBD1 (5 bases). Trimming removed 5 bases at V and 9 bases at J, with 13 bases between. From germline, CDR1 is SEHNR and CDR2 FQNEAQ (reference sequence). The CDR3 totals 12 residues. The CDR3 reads CASSPDSSSYTF. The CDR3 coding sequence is TGTGCCAGCAGCCCAGACAGTTCCAGCTACACCTTC.

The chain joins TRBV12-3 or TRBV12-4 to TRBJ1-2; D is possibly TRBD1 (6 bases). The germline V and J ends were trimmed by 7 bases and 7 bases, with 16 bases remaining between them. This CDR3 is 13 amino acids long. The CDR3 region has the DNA TGTGCCAGCACCCAACTCAGGGGTGGTGGCTACACCTTC. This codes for CASTQLRGGGYTF.

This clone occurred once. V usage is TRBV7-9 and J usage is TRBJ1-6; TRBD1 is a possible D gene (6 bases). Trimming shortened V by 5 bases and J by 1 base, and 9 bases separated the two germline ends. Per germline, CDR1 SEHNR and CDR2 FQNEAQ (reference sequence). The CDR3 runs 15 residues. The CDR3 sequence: CASSKQGSYNSPLHF. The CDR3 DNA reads TGTGCCAGCAGCAAACAGGGTTCCTATAATTCACCCCTCCACTTT.

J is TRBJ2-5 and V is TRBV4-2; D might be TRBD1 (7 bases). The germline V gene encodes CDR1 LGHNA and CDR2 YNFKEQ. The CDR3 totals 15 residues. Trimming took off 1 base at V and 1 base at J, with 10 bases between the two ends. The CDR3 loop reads CASSQAQGGQETQYF. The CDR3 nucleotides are TGTGCCAGCAGCCAAGCCCAGGGGGGCCAAGAGACCCAGTACTTC.

DNA of the CDR3: TGTGCCAGCAGTTTCGGACAGGGGGCGGGAGAGCAGTACTTC. Residues: CASSFGQGAGEQYF. The chain recombines TRBV27 with TRBJ2-7, with 11 positions matching TRBD1. J lost 7 bases, V lost 3 bases, and 5 bases had no gene match. The germline gives CDR1 MNHEY, CDR2 SMNVEV (reference sequence). The CDR3 runs to 14 residues.

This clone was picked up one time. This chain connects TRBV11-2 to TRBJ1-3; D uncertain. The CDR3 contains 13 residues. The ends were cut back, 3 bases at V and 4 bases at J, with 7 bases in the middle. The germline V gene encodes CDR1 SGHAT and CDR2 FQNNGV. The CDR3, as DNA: TGTGCCAGCAGCTTCGGAGGGGGAAACACCATATATTTT. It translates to CASSFGGGNTIYF.

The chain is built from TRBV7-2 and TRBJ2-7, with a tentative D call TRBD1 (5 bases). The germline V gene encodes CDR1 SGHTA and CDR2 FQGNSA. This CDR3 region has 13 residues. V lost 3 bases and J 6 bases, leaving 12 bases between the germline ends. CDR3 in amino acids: CASSFSNQGEQYF. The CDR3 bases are TGTGCCAGCAGCTTCTCGAATCAGGGCGAGCAGTACTTC.

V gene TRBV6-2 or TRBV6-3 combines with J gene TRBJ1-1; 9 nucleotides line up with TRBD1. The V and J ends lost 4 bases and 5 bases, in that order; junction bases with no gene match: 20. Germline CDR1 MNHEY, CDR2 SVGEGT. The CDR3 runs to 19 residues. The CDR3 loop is CASSLSTRWTGVGRTEAFF. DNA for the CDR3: TGTGCCAGCAGTTTATCCACCCGGTGGACAGGGGTAGGAAGAACTGAAGCTTTCTTT.